The subject of this entry is one TCR beta chain. The entry originates in a study of blood T cell repertoires in COVID-19. At the level of the study: Italy, Spain and the United States were the sources of the convalescent and acute COVID-19 samples. The cDNA or gDNA used as material had been derived from T cells, B-cell-depleted T cells, or PBMCs.

Germline trimming cut 6 bases from V and 4 bases from J; bases unmatched to any gene: 5. The CDR3 is 14 residues long. Germline-derived CDR1 and CDR2 are MNHEY and SMNVEV (reference sequence). Original analysis: Amplification of reference gene primers was used by the study to estimate nucleated cell counts. Profiled with immunoSEQ multiplex PCR; TCRdb holds only in-frame clones, not every one. D and trimming were read from the DNA, whereas the V and J calls and clone size are those reported in that table. The sample yields roughly 170,000 clones, around 87% seen once. The specimen sequenced was peripheral blood. This receptor was taken from a woman between 18 and 30 years old who had recovered from COVID-19. The rearrangement uses TRBV27 and TRBJ2-1, with TRBD1 matching over 8 bases. The CDR3 region is CASRPGTGYNEQFF. The CDR3 coding sequence is TGTGCCAGCAGGCCCGGGACAGGTTACAATGAGCAGTTCTTC.